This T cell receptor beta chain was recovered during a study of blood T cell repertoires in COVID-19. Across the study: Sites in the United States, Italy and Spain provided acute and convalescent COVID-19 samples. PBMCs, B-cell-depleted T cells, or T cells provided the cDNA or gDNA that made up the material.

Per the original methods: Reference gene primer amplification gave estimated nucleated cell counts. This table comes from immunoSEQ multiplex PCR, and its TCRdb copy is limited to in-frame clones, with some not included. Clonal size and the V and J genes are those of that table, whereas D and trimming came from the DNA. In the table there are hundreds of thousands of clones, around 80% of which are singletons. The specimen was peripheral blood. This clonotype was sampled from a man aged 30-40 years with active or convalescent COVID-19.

CDR3 region: CASSLYDYGTGNTGELFF. The CDR3, as DNA: TGTGCCAGCAGCTTATACGACTACGGGACAGGGAACACCGGGGAGCTGTTTTTT. The chain couples TRBV11-3 to TRBJ2-2, with 8 nucleotides matching TRBD1. This CDR3 region has 18 residues. Germline V gives CDR1 SGHNT, CDR2 YENEEA. Unmatched junction bases numbered 9, after V lost 2 bases and J lost 1 base. Using reference TRBV11-3 and TRBJ2-2 for the parts outside the CDR3, the full variable domain is EAGVVQSPRYKIIEKKQPVAFWCNPISGHNTLYWYLQNLGQGPELLIRYENEEAVDDSQLPKDRFSAERLKGVDSTLKIQPAELGDSAVYLCASSLYDYGTGNTGELFFGEGSRLTVL.